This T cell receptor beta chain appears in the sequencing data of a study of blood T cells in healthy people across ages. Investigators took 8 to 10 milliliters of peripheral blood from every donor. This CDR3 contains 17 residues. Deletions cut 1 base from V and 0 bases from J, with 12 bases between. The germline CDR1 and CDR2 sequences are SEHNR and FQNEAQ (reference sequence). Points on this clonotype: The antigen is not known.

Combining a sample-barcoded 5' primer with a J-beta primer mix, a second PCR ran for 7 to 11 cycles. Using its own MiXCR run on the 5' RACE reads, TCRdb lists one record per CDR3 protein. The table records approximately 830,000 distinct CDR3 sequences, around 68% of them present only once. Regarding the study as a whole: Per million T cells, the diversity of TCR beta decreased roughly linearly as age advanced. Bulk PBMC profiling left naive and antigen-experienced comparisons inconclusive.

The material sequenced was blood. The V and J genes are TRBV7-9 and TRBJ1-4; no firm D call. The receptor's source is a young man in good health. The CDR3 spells CASSLGWTGPTNEKLFF. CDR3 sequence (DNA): TGTGCCAGCAGCTTAGGTTGGACCGGGCCAACTAATGAAAAACTGTTTTTT.